This paragraph covers one TCR beta chain sequence. Its antigen is unknown. The CDR3 sequence is 16 residues long. Germline assignment: CDR1 MNHEY and CDR2 SMNVEV (reference sequence). V lost 7 bases, J lost 4 bases, and 20 bases lay in between. Clones were read by immunoSEQ multiplex PCR, and TCRdb kept only the in-frame ones, dropping some. The sample consists of about 70,000 clones, roughly 84% of them appearing once. This specimen comes from a study of PD-L1 blockade in urothelial cancer. Study-level information: Males with urothelial cancer arising in the bladder constituted most of the 29 patients. Prior chemotherapy in patients spanned 0 to 3 regimens. Study results and limitations: Below-median TCR clonality that was measured in pretreatment blood predicted better survival.

The receptor was isolated from a man between 65 and 85 years old with urothelial cancer. The material was PBMCs, obtained around atezolizumab (anti-PD-L1) treatment. The chain recombines TRBV27 with TRBJ2-1, with D perhaps TRBD2 (7 bases). In DNA form, the CDR3 reads TGTGCCAGCACCCCCGTGGGGGCGGGAGAATACAATGAGCAGTTCTTC. Translation gives CASTPVGAGEYNEQFF.